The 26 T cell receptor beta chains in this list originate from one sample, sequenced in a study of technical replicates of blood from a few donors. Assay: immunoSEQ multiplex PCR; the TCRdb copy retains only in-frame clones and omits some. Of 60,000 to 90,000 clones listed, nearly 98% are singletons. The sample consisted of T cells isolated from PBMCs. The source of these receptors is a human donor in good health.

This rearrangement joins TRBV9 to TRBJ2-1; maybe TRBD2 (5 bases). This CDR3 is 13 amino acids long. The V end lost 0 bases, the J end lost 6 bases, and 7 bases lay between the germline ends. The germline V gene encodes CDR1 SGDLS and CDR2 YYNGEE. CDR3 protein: CASSVASTNEQFF. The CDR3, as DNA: TGTGCCAGCAGCGTAGCTAGCACCAATGAGCAGTTCTTC.

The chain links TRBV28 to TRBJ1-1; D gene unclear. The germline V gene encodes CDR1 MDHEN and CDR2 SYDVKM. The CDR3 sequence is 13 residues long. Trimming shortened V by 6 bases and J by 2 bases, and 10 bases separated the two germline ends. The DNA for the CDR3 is TGTGCCAGCAGCTTGTCACAAAACACTGAAGCTTTCTTT. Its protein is CASSLSQNTEAFF.

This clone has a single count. In nucleotides, the CDR3 is TGTGCCAGCAGCCTTTCCCCCTGGGAGGGAGGGACAGATACGCAGTATTTT. It codes for CASSLSPWEGGTDTQYF. The V and J genes are TRBV28 and TRBJ2-3; 7 nucleotides agree with TRBD2. The V segment lost 6 bases and the J segment 3 bases; nucleotides outside the gene matches: 15. Germline V gives CDR1 MDHEN, CDR2 SYDVKM. The CDR3 sequence is 17 residues long.

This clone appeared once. The DNA of the CDR3 is TGTGCCAGCAGTGAGAGGGGACAGGGGGCTATCGTAGAAGCTTTCTTT. It specifies CASSERGQGAIVEAFF. The chain joins TRBV6-1 to TRBJ1-1, with TRBD1 matching over 12 bases. J gave up 8 bases and V 3 bases, and 10 bases lay outside the gene matches. Germline V lookup: CDR1 MNHNS, CDR2 SASEGT. The CDR3 loop spans 16 amino acids.

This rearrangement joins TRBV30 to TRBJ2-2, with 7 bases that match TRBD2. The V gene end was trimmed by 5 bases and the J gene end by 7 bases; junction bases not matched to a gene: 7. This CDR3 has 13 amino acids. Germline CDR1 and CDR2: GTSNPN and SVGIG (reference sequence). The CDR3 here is CAWCAPGGGELFF. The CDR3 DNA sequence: TGTGCCTGGTGCGCCCCGGGGGGCGGGGAGCTGTTTTTT.

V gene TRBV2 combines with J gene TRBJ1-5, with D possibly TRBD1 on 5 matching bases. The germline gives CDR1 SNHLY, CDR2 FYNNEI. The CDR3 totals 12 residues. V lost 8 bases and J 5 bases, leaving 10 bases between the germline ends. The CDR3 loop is CASHRRDQPQHF. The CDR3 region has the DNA TGTGCCAGCCATCGCAGGGATCAGCCCCAGCATTTT. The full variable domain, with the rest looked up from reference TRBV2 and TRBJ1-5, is EPEVTQTPSHQVTQMGQEVILRCVPISNHLYFYWYRQILGQKVEFLVSFYNNEISEKSEIFDDQFSVERPDGSNFTLKIRSTKLEDSAMYFCASHRRDQPQHFGDGTRLSIL.

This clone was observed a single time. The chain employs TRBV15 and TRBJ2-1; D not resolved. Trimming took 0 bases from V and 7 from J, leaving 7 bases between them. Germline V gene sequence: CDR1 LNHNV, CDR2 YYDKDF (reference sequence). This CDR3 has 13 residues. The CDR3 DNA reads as TGTGCCACCAGCAGAGATAGTGTAAATGAGCAGTTCTTC. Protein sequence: CATSRDSVNEQFF.

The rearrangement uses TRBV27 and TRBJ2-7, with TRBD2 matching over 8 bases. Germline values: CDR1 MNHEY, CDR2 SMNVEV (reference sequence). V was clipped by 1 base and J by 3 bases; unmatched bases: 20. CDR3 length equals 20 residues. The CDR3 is CASSLYFRGGPLSWRYEQYF. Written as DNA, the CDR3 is TGTGCCAGCAGTTTATACTTTCGGGGGGGCCCCCTCTCATGGCGCTACGAGCAGTACTTC.

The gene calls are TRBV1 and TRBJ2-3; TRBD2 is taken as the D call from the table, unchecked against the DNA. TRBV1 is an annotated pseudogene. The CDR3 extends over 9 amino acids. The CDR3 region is CTSSQVGYF. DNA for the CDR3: TGCACCAGCAGCCAAGTCGGGTATTTT.

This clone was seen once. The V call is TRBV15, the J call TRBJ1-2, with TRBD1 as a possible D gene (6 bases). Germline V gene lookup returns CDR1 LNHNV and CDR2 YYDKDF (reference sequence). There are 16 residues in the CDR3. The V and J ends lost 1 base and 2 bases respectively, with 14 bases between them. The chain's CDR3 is CATSRGEGVGNYGYTF. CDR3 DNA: TGTGCCACCAGCAGAGGAGAGGGGGTAGGGAACTATGGCTACACCTTC.

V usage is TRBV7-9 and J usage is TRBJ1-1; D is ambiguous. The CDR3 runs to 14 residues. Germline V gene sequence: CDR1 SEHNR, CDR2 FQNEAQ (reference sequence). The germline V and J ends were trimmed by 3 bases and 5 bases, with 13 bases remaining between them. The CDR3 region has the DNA TGTGCCAGCAGCTTTACCGAGGGTTCGACTGAAGCTTTCTTT. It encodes CASSFTEGSTEAFF.

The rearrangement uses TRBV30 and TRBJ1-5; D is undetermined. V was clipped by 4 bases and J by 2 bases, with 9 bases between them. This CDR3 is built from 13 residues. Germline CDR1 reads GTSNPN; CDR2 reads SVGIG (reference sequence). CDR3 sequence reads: CAWNEGGNQPQHF. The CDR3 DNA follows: TGTGCCTGGAATGAGGGTGGCAATCAGCCCCAGCATTTT.

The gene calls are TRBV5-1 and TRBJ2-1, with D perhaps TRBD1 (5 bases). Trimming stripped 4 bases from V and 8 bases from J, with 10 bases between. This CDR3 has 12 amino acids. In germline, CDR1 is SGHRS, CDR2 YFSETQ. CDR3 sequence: CASSLDSYEQFF. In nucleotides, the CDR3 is TGCGCCAGCAGCCTTGACAGCTATGAGCAGTTCTTC.

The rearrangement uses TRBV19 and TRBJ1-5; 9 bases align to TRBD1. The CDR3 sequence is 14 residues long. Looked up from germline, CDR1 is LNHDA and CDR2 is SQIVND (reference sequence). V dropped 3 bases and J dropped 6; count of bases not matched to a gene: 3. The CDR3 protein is CASSITGGGQPQHF. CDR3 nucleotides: TGTGCCAGTAGTATTACAGGGGGCGGTCAGCCCCAGCATTTT.

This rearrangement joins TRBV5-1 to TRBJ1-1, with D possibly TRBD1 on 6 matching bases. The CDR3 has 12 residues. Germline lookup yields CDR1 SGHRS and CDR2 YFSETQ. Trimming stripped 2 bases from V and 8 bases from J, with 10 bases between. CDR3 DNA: TGCGCCAGCAGCTTAACAGGGTTGGAAGCTTTCTTT. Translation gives CASSLTGLEAFF.

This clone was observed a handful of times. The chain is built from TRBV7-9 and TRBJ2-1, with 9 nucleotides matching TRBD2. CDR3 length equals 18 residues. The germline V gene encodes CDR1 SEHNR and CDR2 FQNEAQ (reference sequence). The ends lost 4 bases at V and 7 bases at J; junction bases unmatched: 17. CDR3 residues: CASSSSGGSGSLVNEQFF. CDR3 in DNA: TGTGCCAGCAGCTCTTCGGGTGGTAGCGGGAGTCTCGTTAATGAGCAGTTCTTC.

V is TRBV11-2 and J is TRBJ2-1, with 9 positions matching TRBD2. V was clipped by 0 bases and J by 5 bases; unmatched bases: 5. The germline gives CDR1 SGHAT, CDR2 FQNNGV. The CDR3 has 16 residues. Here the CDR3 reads CASSLDSRLADNEQFF. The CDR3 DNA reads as TGTGCCAGCAGCTTAGATTCTAGACTAGCGGACAATGAGCAGTTCTTC.

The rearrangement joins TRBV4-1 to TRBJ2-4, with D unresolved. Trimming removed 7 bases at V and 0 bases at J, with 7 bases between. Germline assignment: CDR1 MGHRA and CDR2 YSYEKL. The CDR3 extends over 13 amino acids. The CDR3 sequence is CASKEVAKNIQYF. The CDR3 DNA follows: TGCGCCAGCAAAGAGGTAGCCAAAAACATTCAGTACTTC.

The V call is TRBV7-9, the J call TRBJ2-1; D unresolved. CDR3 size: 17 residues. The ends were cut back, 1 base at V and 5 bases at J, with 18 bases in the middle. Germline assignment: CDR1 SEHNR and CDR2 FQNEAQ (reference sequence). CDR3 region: CASSLGKGARANNEQFF. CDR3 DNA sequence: TGTGCCAGCAGCTTAGGGAAAGGAGCGCGTGCCAACAATGAGCAGTTCTTC. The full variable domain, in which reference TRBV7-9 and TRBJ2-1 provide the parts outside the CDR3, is DTGVSQNPRHKITKRGQNVTFRCDPISEHNRLYWYRQTLGQGPEFLTYFQNEAQLEKSRLLSDRFSAERPKGSFSTLEIQRTEQGDSAMYLCASSLGKGARANNEQFFGPGTRLTVL.

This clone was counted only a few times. This CDR3 is CAWSTRGLAYEQYF. CDR3 coding DNA: TGTGCCTGGAGCACGCGGGGACTAGCCTACGAGCAGTACTTC. The chain couples TRBV30 to TRBJ2-7; TRBD2 agrees at 8 bases. Per the germline V gene, CDR1 is GTSNPN and CDR2 is SVGIG (reference sequence). V dropped 3 bases and J dropped 2; count of bases not matched to a gene: 6. The CDR3 loop spans 14 amino acids.

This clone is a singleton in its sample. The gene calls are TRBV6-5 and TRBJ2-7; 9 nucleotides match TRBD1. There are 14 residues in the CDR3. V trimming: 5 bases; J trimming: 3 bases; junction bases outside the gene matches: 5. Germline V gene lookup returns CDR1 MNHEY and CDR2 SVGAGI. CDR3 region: CASSGTGRYYEQYF. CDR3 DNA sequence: TGTGCCAGCAGTGGGACAGGGAGATACTACGAGCAGTACTTC.

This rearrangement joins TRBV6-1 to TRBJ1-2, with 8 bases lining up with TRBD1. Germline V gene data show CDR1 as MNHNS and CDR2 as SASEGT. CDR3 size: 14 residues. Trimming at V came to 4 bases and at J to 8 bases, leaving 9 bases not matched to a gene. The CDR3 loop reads CASSGYRGSSGYTF. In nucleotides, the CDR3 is TGTGCCAGCAGTGGGTACAGGGGGAGCTCAGGCTACACCTTC.

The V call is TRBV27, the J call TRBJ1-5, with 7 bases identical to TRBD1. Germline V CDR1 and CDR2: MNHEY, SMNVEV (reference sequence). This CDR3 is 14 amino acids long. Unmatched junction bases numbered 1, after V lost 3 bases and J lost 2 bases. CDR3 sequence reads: CASSFGTGNQPQHF. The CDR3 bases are TGTGCCAGCAGTTTTGGGACAGGCAATCAGCCCCAGCATTTT.

CDR3 in DNA: TGCGCCAGCAGCAGAGGGACAGGGTGGAGGATGAACACTGAAGCTTTCTTT. Translating it yields CASSRGTGWRMNTEAFF. V is TRBV4-1 and J is TRBJ1-1; 9 nucleotides line up with TRBD1. V trimming: 5 bases; J trimming: 0 bases; junction bases outside the gene matches: 10. The V gene's germline CDR1 is MGHRA and CDR2 YSYEKL. The CDR3 runs 17 residues.

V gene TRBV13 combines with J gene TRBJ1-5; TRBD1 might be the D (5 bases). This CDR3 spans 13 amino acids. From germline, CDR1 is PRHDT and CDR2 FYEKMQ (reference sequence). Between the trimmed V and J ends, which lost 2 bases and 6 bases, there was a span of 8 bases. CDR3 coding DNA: TGTGCCAGCAGCTTACAGGGAGGTCAGCCCCAGCATTTT. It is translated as CASSLQGGQPQHF.

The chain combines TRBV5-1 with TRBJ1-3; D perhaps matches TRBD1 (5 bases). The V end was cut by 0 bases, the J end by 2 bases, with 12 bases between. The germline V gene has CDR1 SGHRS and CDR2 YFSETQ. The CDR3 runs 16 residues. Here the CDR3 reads CASSLEAGLPGNTIYF. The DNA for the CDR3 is TGCGCCAGCAGCTTGGAGGCAGGGCTCCCTGGAAACACCATATATTTT.